The 12 T cell receptor beta chains presented below share a single source sample, sequenced in a study of shared clonotypes between healthy human individuals. The assay was immunoSEQ multiplex PCR, and TCRdb's table has in-frame clones only and misses some. This table holds 300,000 to 350,000 clones, around 70% found once. The source material was memory CD4+ T cells sorted from blood. Indicated subset: CD45RA-negative fraction. The origin of the receptors is a man between 25 and 39 years old in good health.

The gene calls are TRBV4-1 and TRBJ2-7; the D call may be TRBD1 or TRBD2 (6 bases each). The CDR3 length is 15 residues. Germline V gene data show CDR1 as MGHRA and CDR2 as YSYEKL. The germline V and J ends were trimmed by 4 bases and 0 bases, with 13 bases remaining between them. The CDR3 DNA reads TGCGCCAGCAGCCCGGGGGCGGGACGCTCCTACGAGCAGTACTTC. This gives the protein CASSPGAGRSYEQYF.

The chain uses TRBV12-5 and TRBJ1-1; tentatively, D is TRBD1 (6 bases). V gave up 6 bases and J gave up 1 base, with 6 bases separating them. Germline CDR1 LGHNT, CDR2 FRNRAP. The CDR3 spans 12 residues. The CDR3 bases are TGTGCTAGTGGGGGACAGAACACTGAAGCTTTCTTT. Protein: CASGGQNTEAFF. The full variable domain, with the rest looked up from reference TRBV12-5 and TRBJ1-1, is DARVTQTPRHKVTEMGQEVTMRCQPILGHNTVFWYRQTMMQGLELLAYFRNRAPLDDSGMPKDRFSAEMPDATLATLKIQPSEPRDSAVYFCASGGQNTEAFFGQGTRLTVV.

This clone has only a few counts. J is TRBJ2-3 and V is TRBV2; 12 bases line up with TRBD2. Germline trimming cut 6 bases from V and 3 bases from J; bases unmatched to any gene: 1. The V gene's germline CDR1 is SNHLY and CDR2 FYNNEI. The CDR3 spans 14 residues. The CDR3 sequence: CASRLAGGTDTQYF. In nucleotides, the CDR3 is TGTGCCAGCAGGCTAGCGGGAGGGACAGATACGCAGTATTTT.

V is TRBV9 and J is TRBJ2-7, with TRBD2 identical over 9 bases. Trimming removed 6 bases from V and 1 base from J; junction bases left unmatched: 2. The CDR3 consists of 13 residues. CDR1 and CDR2 from the germline V gene are SGDLS and YYNGEE. The CDR3 loop reads CASNAGGSYEQYF. CDR3 nucleotide sequence: TGTGCCAGCAACGCGGGAGGGTCCTACGAGCAGTACTTC.

The chain has TRBV7-9 and TRBJ2-3; 10 bases are a match to TRBD2. The CDR3 has 16 amino acids. Per the germline V gene, CDR1 is SEHNR and CDR2 is FQNEAQ (reference sequence). Trimming removed 5 bases from V and 6 bases from J; junction bases left unmatched: 11. CDR3 DNA: TGTGCCAGCAGCCTAGGACTAGCGGCGCCGGTGGATACGCAGTATTTT. Residues: CASSLGLAAPVDTQYF.

The chain is built from TRBV25-1 and TRBJ2-1; 7 bases match TRBD2. The ends lost 3 bases at V and 7 bases at J; junction bases unmatched: 9. Looked up from germline, CDR1 is MGHDK and CDR2 is SYGVNS. The CDR3 covers 15 residues. The CDR3 loop is CASSDLGGVVNEQFF. DNA for the CDR3: TGTGCCAGCAGTGATTTGGGGGGGGTCGTGAATGAGCAGTTCTTC.

Notes on this clone: One end of the junction does not line up with germline, which may come from a read error. The chain links TRBV27 to TRBJ1-1; TRBD1 might be the D (5 bases). The CDR3 length is 15 residues. From germline, CDR1 is MNHEY and CDR2 SMNVEV (reference sequence). Written as DNA, the CDR3 is TGTGCCAGCCGTTTGGGGGGAACAATGAACACTGAAGCTTTCTTT. It specifies CASRLGGTMNTEAFF.

This chain uses TRBV5-8 with TRBJ2-4; 7 nucleotides agree with TRBD2. With V trimmed by 0 bases and J by 13 bases, 10 bases remained unmatched. Germline V CDR1 and CDR2: SGHTS, YDEGEE. The CDR3 extends over 14 amino acids. The CDR3 reads CASSLGLAGHSQYF. The CDR3 coding sequence is TGTGCCAGCAGCTTGGGACTAGCCGGTCACTCGCAGTACTTC.

V usage is TRBV27 and J usage is TRBJ2-4; the D is unclear. V gave up 4 bases and J gave up 0 bases, with 10 bases separating them. The CDR3 sequence is 15 residues long. CDR1 is MNHEY, CDR2 SMNVEV, per germline (reference sequence). The chain's CDR3 is CASSSSPLAKNIQYF. DNA of the CDR3: TGTGCCAGCAGTTCGTCCCCGCTAGCCAAAAACATTCAGTACTTC.

The rearrangement uses TRBV19 and TRBJ1-4; D perhaps matches TRBD1 (6 bases). This CDR3 has 14 residues. V was trimmed by 5 bases and J by 6 bases, leaving 13 bases between them. In germline, CDR1 is LNHDA, CDR2 SQIVND (reference sequence). CDR3 region: CASSSGDWYEKLFF. In DNA, the CDR3 is TGTGCCAGTAGTTCAGGGGACTGGTATGAAAAACTGTTTTTT. The complete variable domain, with remaining parts taken from reference TRBV19 and TRBJ1-4, reads DGGITQSPKYLFRKEGQNVTLSCEQNLNHDAMYWYRQDPGQGLRLIYYSQIVNDFQKGDIAEGYSVSREKKESFPLTVTSAQKNPTAFYLCASSSGDWYEKLFFGSGTQLSVL.

V is TRBV5-6 and J is TRBJ2-3, with TRBD2 matching 10 bases. After removal of 0 bases from V and 7 bases from J, the junction contained 8 bases not matched to a gene. The CDR3 runs to 16 residues. Looked up from germline, CDR1 is SGHDT and CDR2 is YYEEEE. The CDR3 DNA is TGTGCCAGCAGCTTGGCTCGGCTAGCGGGAGCTCATACGCAGTATTTT. Amino acids: CASSLARLAGAHTQYF.

The chain combines TRBV2 with TRBJ2-5, with 8 positions matching TRBD2. The germline CDR1 and CDR2 sequences are SNHLY and FYNNEI. V lost 4 bases to trimming and J lost 4 bases; unmatched junction nucleotides: 8. The CDR3 totals 15 residues. This chain's CDR3 is CASSGPGLVGETQYF. The CDR3 DNA sequence: TGTGCCAGCAGTGGACCGGGACTAGTGGGAGAGACCCAGTACTTC.